Below, one TCR beta chain is given with its context. This sample is part of a study of cytomegalovirus exposure and HLA in healthy donors. The CDR3 is 11 amino acids. Looked up from germline, CDR1 is SGHRS and CDR2 is YFSETQ. V dropped 4 bases and J dropped 1 base, with 2 bases sitting between them. Clones were sequenced by immunoSEQ multiplex PCR, and TCRdb holds only the in-frame ones, with some missing. The sample includes 150,000 to 200,000 clones, 85% of them seen just once. Sequencing input: PBMCs. The chain carries TRBV5-1 and TRBJ2-5; D is unclear. The TCR sequence derives from a man aged 25-45 years in good health and CMV-seropositive. For the CDR3, the DNA is TGCGCCAGCAGCCTCCAAGAGACCCAGTACTTC. It yields the protein CASSLQETQYF.